The clone carrying this T cell receptor beta chain was observed a handful of times. Its matching antigen is unknown. Read data end 3 residues before the CDR3 end; the end is taken from the germline J gene. The entry originates in a study of T cell clonality in common variable immunodeficiency. Notes on the study in general: Compared with healthy controls, CVID subjects showed increased TCRbeta clonality, mostly in about a third. T cell subpopulation sequencing would be needed to explain CVID clonality. CVID subjects shared fewer TCRbeta clones than healthy controls did. Fewer deletions and N-nucleotide insertions were reportedly seen in common variable immunodeficiency TCR beta sequences.

V gave up 6 bases and J gave up 6 bases, with 15 bases separating them. The CDR3 loop spans 15 amino acids. Germline CDR1 is SGHAT and CDR2 is FQNNGV. Both groups were predominantly of Caucasian heritage. The protocol was immunoSEQ multiplex PCR, while the TCRdb copy is restricted to in-frame clones and leaves out a portion. Observed in the sample are 15,000 to 20,000 clones, none of them singletons. This sequence was found in a human donor with common variable immunodeficiency. Source material: peripheral blood mononuclear cells. V usage is TRBV11-2 and J usage is TRBJ1-6; the D gene is possibly TRBD1 (6 bases). CDR3 protein: CASRTRQDFNSPLHF. CDR3 DNA, as far as it was read: TGTGCCAGCAGGACGAGACAGGACTTTAATTCACCC.